The 8 T cell receptor beta chains below come from one sample, sequenced in a study of Graves' ophthalmopathy and Graves' hyperthyroidism. Researchers took RNA transcripts and amplified TCR beta CDR3 regions from them. RT-PCR in the first round used HTBI primers; a second-round multiplex PCR followed. TCRdb reanalysed the multiplex PCR reads using MiXCR and keeps one entry per CDR3 protein. The sample holds about 210,000 distinct CDR3 sequences, around 30% seen once. The sample was peripheral blood. The source is a man aged 45-65 years with Graves' ophthalmopathy.

Many counts were recorded for this clonotype. The chain recombines TRBV7-9 with TRBJ2-7; maybe TRBD1 (6 bases). CDR1 SEHNR and CDR2 FQNEAQ come from the germline V gene (reference sequence). Trimming cost V 5 bases and J 2 bases, with 16 bases left between them. This CDR3 region has 15 residues. CDR3 nucleotide sequence: TGTGCCAGCAGCCCCTTCGACAGGAATCCCTACGAGCAGTACTTC. It specifies CASSPFDRNPYEQYF.

This clonotype was picked up many times. The CDR3 DNA is TGTGCCAGTAGTATGGGACAGGGAGAGACCCAGTACTTC. Its protein product is CASSMGQGETQYF. The rearrangement joins TRBV19 to TRBJ2-5, with 9 positions matching TRBD1. V dropped 3 bases and J dropped 4; count of bases not matched to a gene: 0. The CDR3 loop spans 13 amino acids. CDR1 LNHDA and CDR2 SQIVND come from the germline V gene (reference sequence). Drawing the rest from reference TRBV19 and TRBJ2-5, the complete variable domain is DGGITQSPKYLFRKEGQNVTLSCEQNLNHDAMYWYRQDPGQGLRLIYYSQIVNDFQKGDIAEGYSVSREKKESFPLTVTSAQKNPTAFYLCASSMGQGETQYFGPGTRLLVL.

This clonotype was seen ten or more times. This rearrangement joins TRBV27 to TRBJ1-5, with 10 bases aligning to TRBD1. V shed 5 bases and J 7 bases; nucleotides not matched to a gene: 5. CDR3 length: 14 residues. The germline gives CDR1 MNHEY, CDR2 SMNVEV (reference sequence). The CDR3 loop reads CASSPGTGEQPQHF. For the CDR3, the DNA is TGTGCCAGCAGTCCTGGGACAGGGGAGCAGCCCCAGCATTTT.

This clonotype was counted at least ten times. V and J are TRBV5-5 and TRBJ1-1; D is perhaps TRBD1 (6 bases). V was trimmed by 4 bases and J by 2 bases, leaving 15 bases between them. CDR3 size: 15 residues. CDR1 is SGHKS, CDR2 YYEKEE, per germline (reference sequence). Here the CDR3 reads CASSPFLGGNTEAFF. The CDR3 coding sequence is TGTGCCAGCAGCCCGTTCTTAGGGGGAAACACTGAAGCTTTCTTT.

In this sample, this clonotype turned up many times. V gene TRBV5-6 combines with J gene TRBJ2-2; 9 bases agree with TRBD1. The germline gives CDR1 SGHDT, CDR2 YYEEEE. With 4 bases clipped from V and 4 bases from J, the junction kept 5 bases outside the gene matches. The CDR3 is made up of 15 amino acids. The CDR3 DNA is TGTGCCAGCAGCGCCTGGGACAGGGCCACCGGGGAGCTGTTTTTT. This gives the protein CASSAWDRATGELFF.

The table lists this clonotype with many counts. V is TRBV6-6 and J is TRBJ2-7, with 7 bases fitting TRBD2. CDR3 size: 16 residues. Germline CDR1 and CDR2: MNHNY and SVGAGI (reference sequence). V lost 4 bases to trimming and J lost 3 bases; unmatched junction nucleotides: 12. The DNA of the CDR3 is TGTGCCAGCAGTTTAGAACGGGGAGGGGAGCACTACGAGCAGTACTTC. Amino acids: CASSLERGGEHYEQYF.

This clonotype came up many times. This chain connects TRBV6-1 to TRBJ2-7; D is unresolved. Trimming removed 0 bases at V and 3 bases at J, with 9 bases between. The CDR3 covers 14 residues. In germline, CDR1 is MNHNS, CDR2 SASEGT. CDR3 loop: CASSEAGDLYEQYF. The DNA for the CDR3 is TGTGCCAGCAGTGAAGCAGGCGACCTCTACGAGCAGTACTTC.

The V and J genes are TRBV30 and TRBJ1-1; possible D gene TRBD1, 5 bases. CDR1 and CDR2 (germline): GTSNPN, SVGIG (reference sequence). The CDR3 is 13 amino acids. V lost 4 bases and J lost 0, with 9 bases in between. The CDR3 DNA reads TGTGCCTGGACCTGGGGGATGAACACTGAAGCTTTCTTT. Amino acids: CAWTWGMNTEAFF.